These T cell receptor beta chains were read from a single sample in a study of response to subunit inactivated influenza vaccine. A single record per CDR3 protein comes from TCRdb applying MiXCR to the RT-PCR reads. Of hundreds of thousands of distinct CDR3 sequences listed, 14% are singletons. This specimen consisted of PBMCs from blood, obtained 14 to 15 days before vaccination. The source is a man over 45 who received an inactivated influenza vaccine. CDR3s include the opening cysteine and the closing phenylalanine or tryptophan. D genes are given only for firm matches. The size of a clone is reported for some rows only, either as once, few or many, or as a class for expanded clones.

size	V	D	J	DNA	CDR3
once	TRBV18	TRBD2	TRBJ2-5	TGTGCCAGCTCACCTACTAGCGGGGGCCAAGAGACCCAGTACTTC	CASSPTSGGQETQYF
-	TRBV14	TRBD1	TRBJ2-7	TGTGCCAGCAGCCTAATAGACAGGGGGGTCTACGAGCAGTACTTC	CASSLIDRGVYEQYF
few	TRBV20-1	-	TRBJ2-2	TGCAGTGCTAGGGGCCGGGGGTACACCGGGGAGCTGTTTTTT	CSARGRGYTGELFF
once	TRBV2	TRBD1	TRBJ2-3	TGTGCCAGCGGACAGGGAAGTTTAGATACGCAGTATTTT	CASGQGSLDTQYF
-	TRBV6-1	TRBD1	TRBJ2-7	TGTGCCAGCGAAACTCCGGGACAGATCTACGAGCAGTACTTC	CASETPGQIYEQYF
few	TRBV10-1	TRBD1	TRBJ2-2	TGCGCCAGCAGTGAGGCGGGACAGGGACTTCGGCGGGAGCTGTTTTTT	CASSEAGQGLRRELFF
few	TRBV5-6	-	TRBJ2-7	TGTGCCAGCAGCTTCGTATCCTACGAGCAGTACTTC	CASSFVSYEQYF
few	TRBV18	-	TRBJ2-2	TGTGCCAGCTCACCAACGGGACCCGACACCGGGGAGCTGTTTTTT	CASSPTGPDTGELFF
-	TRBV20-1	TRBD1	TRBJ1-2	TGCAGTGCTAGAGATTCCGGACAGGGGGATTTGGGCTACACCTTC	CSARDSGQGDLGYTF
few	TRBV28	-	TRBJ1-5	TGTGCCAGCAGTTTATGGGGGCAGGGAGATCAGCCCCAGCATTTT	CASSLWGQGDQPQHF
few	TRBV28	-	TRBJ2-7	TGTGCCAGCAGCCTCCCCCGGGACAAAACCAGTAAAGGGTCCTACGAGCAGTACTTC	CASSLPRDKTSKGSYEQYF
many	TRBV21-1	-	TRBJ2-3	TGTGCCAGCAGCAAAGACCAGCGGGGGGGCGGGTCAGCGCAGTATTTT	CASSKDQRGGGSAQYF
many	TRBV5-1	TRBD1	TRBJ2-3	TGCGCCAGCAGCTTGGGCGGACAGGGGTCAGATACGCAGTATTTT	CASSLGGQGSDTQYF
few	TRBV2	-	TRBJ2-5	TGTGCCAGCAGTACAGGGGCTGGGAGGAACTTC	CASSTGAGRNF
few	TRBV21-1	-	TRBJ2-3	-	CASSPGASGWGYGTDTQYF
few	TRBV5-1	-	TRBJ1-1	TGCGCCAGCAGCGATCAGGGTAACACTGAAGCTTTCTTT	CASSDQGNTEAFF
few	TRBV15	-	TRBJ2-3	TGTGCCACCAGCAGAGATCGGGATGGAAACACAGATACGCAGTATTTT	CATSRDRDGNTDTQYF
-	TRBV9	TRBD1	TRBJ1-2	TGTGCCAGCAGGTCGACAGGGGTGGACTATGGCTACACCTTC	CASRSTGVDYGYTF
few	TRBV3-1	TRBD1	TRBJ1-1	TGTGCCAGCAGCCACCTGGACAGGGTCACTGAAGCTTTCTTT	CASSHLDRVTEAFF
few	TRBV15	TRBD2	TRBJ2-7	TGTGCCACCAGCAGAGATTTAGCGGGAGGGAGTTACGAGCAGTACTTC	CATSRDLAGGSYEQYF
-	TRBV9	-	TRBJ2-6	TGTGCCAGCAGCTCCTCCCTAGGTATCCGCACCTCTGGGGCCAACGTCCTGACTTTC	CASSSSLGIRTSGANVLTF
many	TRBV12-3/TRBV12-4	TRBD1	TRBJ2-2	TGTGCCAGCAGCCCAAATGTGGGACAGGGGACCGGGGAGCTGTTTTTT	CASSPNVGQGTGELFF
-	TRBV7-2	TRBD1	TRBJ2-7	TGTGCCAGCAGCAAGCAAAGGACAGGGTTCTCCTACGAGCAGTACTTC	CASSKQRTGFSYEQYF
-	TRBV5-1	TRBD1	TRBJ2-3	TGCGCCAGCAGCTTGGACAGGGGTTTCACAGATACGCAGTATTTT	CASSLDRGFTDTQYF
-	TRBV15	-	TRBJ2-2	TGTGCCACCAGCAGAGCTCAACTCACCACCGGGGAGCTGTTTTTT	CATSRAQLTTGELFF
few	TRBV7-2	-	TRBJ1-1	TGTGCCAGCAGCTTAGAGGGGTTTGTGACTGAAGCTTTCTTT	CASSLEGFVTEAFF
few	TRBV10-3	TRBD1	TRBJ2-1	TGTGCCATCAGTGAGTTTTTGGACAGGGGGTCTCTTTACAATGAGCAGTTCTTC	CAISEFLDRGSLYNEQFF
few	TRBV4-3	TRBD1	TRBJ2-3	TGCGCCAGCAGCCAAACAGGGGCAGATACGCAGTATTTT	CASSQTGADTQYF
few	TRBV7-2	-	TRBJ2-7	TGTGCCAGCAGCCCCGCTTCACGGGGCAAAGAGCAGTACTTC	CASSPASRGKEQYF
many	TRBV28	-	TRBJ2-3	TGTGCCAGCAGTCCCTTCAAGCGGTCCGATAGCACAGATACGCAGTATTTT	CASSPFKRSDSTDTQYF
few	TRBV20-1	-	TRBJ2-2	TGCAGTGCTAGTAGGGTGAGGGACACCGGGGAGCTGTTTTTT	CSASRVRDTGELFF
few	TRBV28	-	TRBJ1-1	TGTGCCAGCAGTCGCCTGGGCCTTGAAGGAGCTTTCTTT	CASSRLGLEGAFF
many	TRBV5-1	TRBD2	TRBJ2-7	TGCGCCAGCAGCTCCTCTAGCGGGGGTGAAGAGCAGTACTTC	CASSSSSGGEEQYF
few	TRBV28	TRBD1	TRBJ1-1	TGTGCCAGCAGTTCCTATTCGACAGGGCCAGATGGGAACACTGAAGCTTTCTTT	CASSSYSTGPDGNTEAFF
-	TRBV15	TRBD1	TRBJ1-1	TGTGCCACCAGCAGGCCTACAGGGGGCAAAACTGAAGCTTTCTTT	CATSRPTGGKTEAFF
-	TRBV14	TRBD2	TRBJ2-3	TGTGCCAGCAGCCAAGGGTTCACTAGCGGGAGAGGCGGCACAGATACGCAGTATTTT	CASSQGFTSGRGGTDTQYF
few	TRBV28	TRBD2	TRBJ2-3	TGTGCCAGCAGTGGGGGACTAGCCGGCAAAGATACGCAGTATTTT	CASSGGLAGKDTQYF
few	TRBV7-2	-	TRBJ1-1	TGTGCCAGCAGCTGGAGGACGGCGACCCACTCTGAAGCTTTCTTT	CASSWRTATHSEAFF
-	TRBV15	TRBD1	TRBJ1-1	TGTGCCACCAGCAGAGATCAGGGGGCGGACACTGAAGCTTTCTTT	CATSRDQGADTEAFF
many	TRBV27	-	TRBJ2-3	TGTGCCAGCAGTTCGGGGGGCGATACGCAGTATTTT	CASSSGGDTQYF
once	TRBV6-5	TRBD1	TRBJ1-1	TGTGCCAGCAGTTGGGAAGACAGGGGTGGCACTGAAGCTTTCTTT	CASSWEDRGGTEAFF
few	TRBV6-2/TRBV6-3	-	TRBJ2-5	TGTGCCAGCAGGACGGGGTTCCAGCAAGAGACCCAGTACTTC	CASRTGFQQETQYF